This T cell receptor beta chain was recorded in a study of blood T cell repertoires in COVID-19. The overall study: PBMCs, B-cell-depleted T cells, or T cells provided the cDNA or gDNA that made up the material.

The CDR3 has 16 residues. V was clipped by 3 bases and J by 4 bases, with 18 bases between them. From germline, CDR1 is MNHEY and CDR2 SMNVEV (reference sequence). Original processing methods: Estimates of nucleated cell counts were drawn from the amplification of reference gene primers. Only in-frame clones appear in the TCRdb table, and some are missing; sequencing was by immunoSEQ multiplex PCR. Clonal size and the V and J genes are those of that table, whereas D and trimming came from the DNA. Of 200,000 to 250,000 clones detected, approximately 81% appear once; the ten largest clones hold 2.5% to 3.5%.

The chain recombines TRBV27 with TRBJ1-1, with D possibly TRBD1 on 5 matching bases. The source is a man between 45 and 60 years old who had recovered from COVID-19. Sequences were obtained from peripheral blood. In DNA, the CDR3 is TGTGCCAGCAGTTTGGGGGGGTTCTCCAGGTCCACTGAAGCTTTCTTT. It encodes CASSLGGFSRSTEAFF.